This entry lists 15 T cell receptor beta chains sequenced from one sample in a study of OX40 agonist ivuxolimab in advanced cancers. Measured with immunoSEQ multiplex PCR; TCRdb has only the in-frame clones, and not every one. The data contain fewer than 120,000 clones, roughly nine tenths of them seen just once; the ten biggest clones take up less than 0.3%. Here the sequenced sample was CD4+ or CD8+ T cells sorted from blood, taken in a trial of the OX40 agonist ivuxolimab. The receptor source for this set is an adult with an advanced solid tumor such as melanoma, head and neck, liver or kidney cancer.

This chain's CDR3 is CASSLAIIGNTEAFF. The DNA for the CDR3 is TGTGCCAGCAGCTTAGCCATTATAGGGAACACTGAAGCTTTCTTT. The chain uses TRBV7-9 and TRBJ1-1; D uncertain. Trimming took 0 bases from V and 1 from J, leaving 9 bases between them. This CDR3 comprises 15 residues. The germline V gene has CDR1 SEHNR and CDR2 FQNEAQ (reference sequence).

The chain has TRBV5-8 and TRBJ2-3; 14 bases match TRBD2. CDR1 is SGHTS, CDR2 YDEGEE, per germline. The CDR3 spans 20 residues. J gave up 0 bases and V 5 bases, and 14 bases lay outside the gene matches. DNA for the CDR3: TGTGCCAGCAGTTATAAGCCGGGACTAGCGGGGGCCTCTAGCACAGATACGCAGTATTTT. Translation gives CASSYKPGLAGASSTDTQYF.

This chain links TRBV2 with TRBJ2-3, with 9 bases aligning to TRBD1. The CDR3 loop spans 13 amino acids. The V segment lost 8 bases and the J segment 7 bases; nucleotides outside the gene matches: 7. Per germline, CDR1 SNHLY and CDR2 FYNNEI. The CDR3 bases are TGTGCCAGCTTCGGGACAGGGAGGAATACGCAGTATTTT. The encoded protein is CASFGTGRNTQYF.

This rearrangement joins TRBV2 to TRBJ2-2; TRBD2 aligns across 8 bases. CDR1 and CDR2 (germline): SNHLY, FYNNEI. Losses at the gene ends were 3 bases for V and 6 bases for J; bases not matched to a gene: 6. The CDR3 totals 15 residues. CDR3 in DNA: TGTGCCAGCAGTGAGGTCGGGGGGGTCGCCGGGGAGCTGTTTTTT. This translates into CASSEVGGVAGELFF. The full variable domain, its missing parts supplied by reference TRBV2 and TRBJ2-2, is EPEVTQTPSHQVTQMGQEVILRCVPISNHLYFYWYRQILGQKVEFLVSFYNNEISEKSEIFDDQFSVERPDGSNFTLKIRSTKLEDSAMYFCASSEVGGVAGELFFGEGSRLTVL.

This chain connects TRBV28 to TRBJ2-3, with 7 bases lining up with TRBD2. The CDR3 covers 13 residues. Germline CDR1 is MDHEN and CDR2 is SYDVKM. V dropped 8 bases and J dropped 2; count of bases not matched to a gene: 4. CDR3 loop: CASGREATDTQYF. CDR3 DNA: TGTGCCAGCGGCCGGGAGGCCACAGATACGCAGTATTTT.

This chain uses TRBV11-2 with TRBJ2-7; D might be TRBD1 (6 bases). Trimming stripped 5 bases from V and 1 base from J, with 12 bases between. The CDR3 extends over 14 amino acids. Germline CDR1 SGHAT, CDR2 FQNNGV. The CDR3 protein is CASSLWTVSYEQYF. CDR3 in DNA: TGTGCCAGCAGCCTCTGGACAGTGTCCTACGAGCAGTACTTC.

V is TRBV7-8 and J is TRBJ1-5; TRBD1 aligns across 7 bases. J lost 8 bases, V lost 3 bases, and 10 bases had no gene match. The CDR3 spans 15 residues. CDR1 is SGHVS and CDR2 is FQNEAQ in the germline V gene. The CDR3 DNA is TGTGCCAGCAGCTTGGACGACAGGGTCCCGAAGCCCCAGCATTTT. Translated: CASSLDDRVPKPQHF.

The chain combines TRBV30 with TRBJ2-7; 9 positions agree with TRBD1. The trim removed 1 base at V and 4 bases at J, leaving 2 bases unmatched. Germline lookup yields CDR1 GTSNPN and CDR2 SVGIG (reference sequence). The CDR3 runs 13 residues. Here the CDR3 DNA reads TGTGCCTGGAGTGCGGGACAGGGATACGAGCAGTACTTC. Its translation is CAWSAGQGYEQYF.

This chain uses TRBV4-2 with TRBJ2-3, with 8 bases fitting TRBD2. The CDR3 contains 16 residues. Germline V lookup: CDR1 LGHNA, CDR2 YNFKEQ. Unmatched junction bases numbered 6, after V lost 4 bases and J lost 0 bases. The DNA of the CDR3 is TGTGCCAGCAGCCGAAACATAGCGGGAAGCACAGATACGCAGTATTTT. Translated: CASSRNIAGSTDTQYF.

The genes are TRBV7-9 and TRBJ2-1, with D possibly TRBD2 on 5 matching bases. The CDR3 totals 13 residues. Trimming pared 8 bases from V and 2 bases from J, leaving 10 bases between. Per the germline V gene, CDR1 is SEHNR and CDR2 is FQNEAQ (reference sequence). CDR3 sequence reads: CASSEGTYNEQFF. CDR3 sequence (DNA): TGTGCCAGCTCAGAGGGAACCTACAATGAGCAGTTCTTC.

CDR3 coding DNA: TGTGCCAGCTCATTGCGGTTCCCGGGACAGGTGGACACCGGGGAGCTGTTTTTT. This gives the protein CASSLRFPGQVDTGELFF. The chain recombines TRBV18 with TRBJ2-2; 8 bases fit TRBD1. Germline V CDR1 and CDR2: KGHSH, LQKENI. The CDR3 is 18 amino acids. The V and J ends lost 5 bases and 3 bases, in that order; junction bases with no gene match: 14.

The CDR3 DNA sequence: TGTGCCAGCAGCTTAGAGGGGACAGGGGCGGACAATGAGCAGTTCTTC. Encoded protein: CASSLEGTGADNEQFF. The V and J genes are TRBV11-3 and TRBJ2-1; 10 nucleotides match TRBD1. After removal of 0 bases from V and 5 bases from J, the junction contained 4 bases not matched to a gene. Looked up from germline, CDR1 is SGHNT and CDR2 is YENEEA. This CDR3 is built from 16 residues.

The CDR3 sequence is CASSLTRGDQPQHF. The CDR3 DNA reads as TGTGCCAGCAGCTTAACCCGGGGAGATCAGCCCCAGCATTTT. The chain employs TRBV7-8 and TRBJ1-5; no clear D gene. Trimming cost V 2 bases and J 5 bases, with 10 bases left between them. Germline V gene data show CDR1 as SGHVS and CDR2 as FQNEAQ. The CDR3 is 14 amino acids.

V is TRBV4-1 and J is TRBJ2-1; 9 nucleotides match TRBD2. This CDR3 has 16 amino acids. Trimming removed 0 bases from V and 10 bases from J; junction bases left unmatched: 10. The germline CDR1 and CDR2 sequences are MGHRA and YSYEKL. This CDR3 reads CASSQDSFAGGDEQFF. DNA for the CDR3: TGCGCCAGCAGCCAAGATAGTTTCGCGGGGGGGGACGAGCAGTTCTTC.

The CDR3 DNA is TGTGCCAGCAGTTACGGGGGTGAACCCCAAGAGACCCAGTACTTC. This codes for CASSYGGEPQETQYF. The rearrangement joins TRBV6-5 to TRBJ2-5, with D perhaps matching TRBD1 or TRBD2 (5 bases each). Germline values: CDR1 MNHEY, CDR2 SVGAGI. The CDR3 has 15 residues. V was pared by 2 bases and J by 1 base, with 11 bases between.